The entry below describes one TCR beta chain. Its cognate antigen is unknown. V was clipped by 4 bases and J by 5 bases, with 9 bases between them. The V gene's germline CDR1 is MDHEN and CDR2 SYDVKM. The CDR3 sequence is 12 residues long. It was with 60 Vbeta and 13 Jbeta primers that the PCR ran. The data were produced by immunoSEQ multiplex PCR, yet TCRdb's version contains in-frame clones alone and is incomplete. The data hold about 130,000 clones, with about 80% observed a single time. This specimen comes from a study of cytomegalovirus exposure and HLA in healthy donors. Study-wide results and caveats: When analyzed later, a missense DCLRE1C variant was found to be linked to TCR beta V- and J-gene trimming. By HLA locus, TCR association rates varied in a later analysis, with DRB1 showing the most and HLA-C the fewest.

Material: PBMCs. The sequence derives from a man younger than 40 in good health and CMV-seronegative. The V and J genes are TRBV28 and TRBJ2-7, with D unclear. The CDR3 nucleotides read TGTGCCAGCAGTTCGCAGGTTGACGAGCAGTACTTC. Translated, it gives CASSSQVDEQYF. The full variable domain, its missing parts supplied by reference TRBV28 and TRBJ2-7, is DVKVTQSSRYLVKRTGEKVFLECVQDMDHENMFWYRQDPGLGLRLIYFSYDVKMKEKGDIPEGYSVSREKKERFSLILESASTNQTSMYLCASSSQVDEQYFGPGTRLTVT.